These 26 T cell receptor beta chains share one sample of origin, sequenced in a study of blood T cell repertoires in COVID-19 (dated by TCRdb to the early 2020s). Libraries were prepared through the immunoSEQ multiplex PCR assay. TCRdb retrieved this table from immuneACCESS and kept in-frame rearrangements only. Not all clones are present; in checked studies, unresolved V genes account for under half, and no reason is known for the remainder. The sample contains 300,000 or so clones, about 90% of them found a single time. Roughly 2.8% of the sample is in the top ten clones. The sequencing input was PBMCs or T cells enriched from blood (not recorded which). The receptors shown here come from a woman in her forties or fifties who had been exposed to COVID-19.

J is TRBJ2-7 and V is TRBV19; TRBD1 agrees at 9 bases. The germline V gene encodes CDR1 LNHDA and CDR2 SQIVND (reference sequence). V shed 7 bases, J shed 0 bases, and the junction held 7 bases outside the gene matches. The CDR3 covers 15 residues. In nucleotides, the CDR3 is TGTGCCAGTAAAATCGGGGGACAGGGCTCCTACGAGCAGTACTTC. Translating it yields CASKIGGQGSYEQYF. The entire variable domain, with the rest obtained from reference TRBV19 and TRBJ2-7, is as follows: DGGITQSPKYLFRKEGQNVTLSCEQNLNHDAMYWYRQDPGQGLRLIYYSQIVNDFQKGDIAEGYSVSREKKESFPLTVTSAQKNPTAFYLCASKIGGQGSYEQYFGPGTRLTVT.

This chain connects TRBV19 to TRBJ2-5, with 10 nucleotides matching TRBD2. The length of the CDR3 is 15 residues. The germline gives CDR1 LNHDA, CDR2 SQIVND (reference sequence). The J segment lost 1 base and the V segment lost 6 bases, leaving 5 bases of the junction unmatched. Here the CDR3 reads CASRASGGPQETQYF. The CDR3 bases are TGTGCCAGTAGGGCTAGCGGGGGACCCCAAGAGACCCAGTACTTC.

The rearrangement joins TRBV5-1 to TRBJ1-1; possible D gene TRBD1, 5 bases. The V end was cut by 3 bases, the J end by 1 base, with 10 bases between. CDR1 SGHRS and CDR2 YFSETQ come from the germline V gene. There are 14 residues in the CDR3. The CDR3 here is CASSYQTGNTEAFF. As DNA, the CDR3 is TGCGCCAGCAGCTATCAAACAGGGAACACTGAAGCTTTCTTT.

A single count supports this clone. This rearrangement joins TRBV5-4 to TRBJ1-2, with 10 bases fitting TRBD1. The V and J ends lost 4 bases and 5 bases, in that order; junction bases with no gene match: 8. The CDR3 loop spans 15 amino acids. The germline gives CDR1 SGHNT, CDR2 YYREEE (reference sequence). The CDR3 region has the DNA TGTGCCAGCAGCGCGGGACAGGGGATGATATATGGCTACACCTTC. This sequence encodes CASSAGQGMIYGYTF.

The CDR3: CASGMGQGHTEAFF. In DNA, the CDR3 is TGTGCCAGCGGAATGGGACAGGGGCACACTGAAGCTTTCTTT. J is TRBJ1-1 and V is TRBV2; TRBD1 matches 10 bases. Germline V gene lookup returns CDR1 SNHLY and CDR2 FYNNEI. This CDR3 has 14 residues. The ends lost 8 bases at V and 3 bases at J; junction bases unmatched: 6.

V gene TRBV7-2 combines with J gene TRBJ1-1, with D unclear. Trimming took off 4 bases at V and 1 base at J, with 10 bases between the two ends. The CDR3 is 14 residues long. Germline CDR1 is SGHTA and CDR2 is FQGNSA. The CDR3 region has the DNA TGTGCCAGCAGCTCAGGCGTGCCGAACACTGAAGCTTTCTTT. Its protein is CASSSGVPNTEAFF.

The V call is TRBV7-8, the J call TRBJ1-1; a possible D gene is TRBD1 (6 bases). Trimming left V 5 bases short and J 0 bases short, with 13 bases between. Germline values: CDR1 SGHVS, CDR2 FQNEAQ. The CDR3 sequence is 15 residues long. CDR3 in DNA: TGTGCCAGCAGCCCAGAGGGACATTTGAACACTGAAGCTTTCTTT. It is translated as CASSPEGHLNTEAFF.

The chain recombines TRBV28 with TRBJ2-3; D perhaps matches TRBD1 (5 bases). CDR3 size: 14 residues. Trimming pared 6 bases from V and 4 bases from J, leaving 14 bases between. Germline CDR1 and CDR2: MDHEN and SYDVKM. This CDR3 reads CASSTRGRADTQYF. The CDR3 nucleotides are TGTGCCAGCAGCACAAGGGGTAGGGCAGATACGCAGTATTTT.

This clone was seen just once. The chain couples TRBV28 to TRBJ2-7, with D tentatively TRBD1 (6 bases). The V end lost 6 bases, the J end lost 3 bases, and 18 bases lay between the germline ends. Germline loops: CDR1 MDHEN, CDR2 SYDVKM. The CDR3 runs 15 residues. This CDR3 is CASRAQTGQFYEQYF. The CDR3 nucleotides read TGTGCCAGCAGGGCCCAGACCGGACAGTTCTACGAGCAGTACTTC.

The genes are TRBV19 and TRBJ1-2; 7 bases fit TRBD1. The V and J ends lost 9 bases and 2 bases, in that order; junction bases with no gene match: 9. There are 14 residues in the CDR3. Germline-derived CDR1 and CDR2 are LNHDA and SQIVND (reference sequence). The DNA for the CDR3 is TGTGCCAGCGCGACAGGGCGAGGAAACTATGGCTACACCTTC. It specifies CASATGRGNYGYTF.

The J gene is TRBJ1-4, the V gene TRBV18; 7 bases are a match to TRBD1. The CDR3 is made up of 15 amino acids. The germline CDR1 and CDR2 sequences are KGHSH and LQKENI. V shed 5 bases, J shed 7 bases, and the junction held 10 bases outside the gene matches. For the CDR3, the DNA is TGTGCCAGCTCAGGAACGGGACAGTGGGGTGAAAAACTGTTTTTT. It yields the protein CASSGTGQWGEKLFF.

This clone came up once. This chain joins TRBV29-1 and TRBJ1-1; TRBD1 matches at 7 bases. V was clipped by 4 bases and J by 1 base; unmatched bases: 6. The CDR3 covers 14 residues. Per the germline V gene, CDR1 is SQVTM and CDR2 is ANQGSEA. This CDR3 is CSVVAGGKNTEAFF. The DNA for the CDR3 is TGCAGCGTTGTCGCAGGGGGGAAGAACACTGAAGCTTTCTTT. Drawing the rest from reference TRBV29-1 and TRBJ1-1, the complete variable domain is SAVISQKPSRDICQRGTSLTIQCQVDSQVTMMFWYRQQPGQSLTLIATANQGSEATYESGFVIDKFPISRPNLTFSTLTVSNMSPEDSSIYLCSVVAGGKNTEAFFGQGTRLTVV.

The chain has TRBV3-1 (or the pseudogene TRBV3-2) and TRBJ1-2; no clear D gene. Looked up from germline, CDR1 is LGHDT and CDR2 is YNNKEL (reference sequence). Deletions cut 1 base from V and 8 bases from J, with 11 bases between. CDR3 length equals 13 residues. The CDR3 loop reads CASSQASQVGYTF. The DNA for the CDR3 is TGTGCCAGCAGCCAAGCGAGTCAGGTGGGCTACACCTTC.

This chain joins TRBV11-3 and TRBJ2-1; 9 positions agree with TRBD2. V lost 0 bases, J lost 6 bases, and 3 bases stayed unmatched. The CDR3 consists of 15 residues. Germline-derived CDR1 and CDR2 are SGHNT and YENEEA. CDR3 in amino acids: CASSLEGGGANEQFF. For the CDR3, the DNA is TGTGCCAGCAGCTTAGAGGGCGGGGGGGCCAATGAGCAGTTCTTC.

CDR3: CASSQDQGAGYTF. The CDR3, as DNA: TGTGCCAGCAGCCAAGATCAAGGGGCTGGCTACACCTTC. V and J are TRBV4-2 and TRBJ1-2; perhaps TRBD1 as D (5 bases). The CDR3 has 13 residues. Per germline, CDR1 LGHNA and CDR2 YNFKEQ. With 0 bases removed from V and 7 bases from J, the gap between germline ends came to 9 bases.

The chain links TRBV30 to TRBJ1-6, with TRBD1 identical over 9 bases. CDR1 is GTSNPN and CDR2 is SVGIG in the germline V gene (reference sequence). The V and J ends lost 0 bases and 13 bases, in that order; junction bases with no gene match: 10. This CDR3 region has 15 residues. The CDR3 DNA reads as TGTGCCTGGAGTGTACCCGGGACAGGGACGAACCCCCTCCACTTT. This sequence encodes CAWSVPGTGTNPLHF.

The CDR3 is CASSPPWKGVGYGYTF. DNA for the CDR3: TGTGCCAGCAGCCCGCCTTGGAAGGGGGTTGGCTATGGCTACACCTTC. V gene TRBV3-1 (or the pseudogene TRBV3-2) combines with J gene TRBJ1-2; D perhaps matches TRBD1 (6 bases). The V gene's germline CDR1 is LGHDT and CDR2 YNNKEL (reference sequence). V lost 4 bases, J lost 4 bases, and 19 bases lay in between. This CDR3 is built from 16 residues.

The chain is built from TRBV6-5 and TRBJ2-5; 8 bases map to TRBD1. The CDR3 sequence is 16 residues long. The germline V gene encodes CDR1 MNHEY and CDR2 SVGAGI. The V gene end was trimmed by 0 bases and the J gene end by 4 bases; junction bases not matched to a gene: 7. As DNA, the CDR3 is TGTGCCAGCAGTTACTCCGGGGACAGGCGGCGAGAGACCCAGTACTTC. This sequence encodes CASSYSGDRRRETQYF.

The chain employs TRBV6-1 and TRBJ1-4, with 7 bases identical to TRBD1. CDR1 MNHNS and CDR2 SASEGT come from the germline V gene. The CDR3 is 14 amino acids. Losses at the gene ends were 7 bases for V and 8 bases for J; bases not matched to a gene: 10. Here the CDR3 DNA reads TGTGCCAGCACCTTAGGGGGCCGGAGGGAAAAACTGTTTTTT. Protein product: CASTLGGRREKLFF.

V is TRBV15 and J is TRBJ1-2; 11 bases are shared with TRBD1. V shed 5 bases, J shed 3 bases, and the junction held 5 bases outside the gene matches. The germline V gene encodes CDR1 LNHNV and CDR2 YYDKDF (reference sequence). The length of the CDR3 is 15 residues. The DNA for the CDR3 is TGTGCCACCAGCGACGGACAGGGGGCTCACTATGGCTACACCTTC. Its protein is CATSDGQGAHYGYTF.

This clone was seen a single time. The chain recombines TRBV7-2 with TRBJ1-2; no reliable D call. This CDR3 is built from 15 residues. Trimming shortened V by 5 bases and J by 5 bases, and 18 bases separated the two germline ends. Looked up from germline, CDR1 is SGHTA and CDR2 is FQGNSA. CDR3: CASSTRGGRWYGYTF. The CDR3 nucleotides are TGTGCCAGCAGCACTCGAGGTGGGAGGTGGTATGGCTACACCTTC.

There are a few counts of this clone. This chain joins TRBV5-4 and TRBJ1-1, with D maybe TRBD1 (6 bases). Trimming took 4 bases from V and 5 from J, leaving 21 bases between them. CDR1 and CDR2 (germline): SGHNT, YYREEE (reference sequence). The CDR3 extends over 16 amino acids. CDR3 residues: CASSQPHSGAGTEAFF. CDR3 coding DNA: TGTGCCAGCAGCCAACCCCATTCAGGGGCAGGTACTGAAGCTTTCTTT.

The chain recombines TRBV7-9 with TRBJ2-7; no clear D. This CDR3 has 16 residues. Germline V gene data show CDR1 as SEHNR and CDR2 as FQNEAQ (reference sequence). V was shortened by 3 bases and J by 0 bases, with 15 bases between the two germline ends. The CDR3 sequence: CASSLIDGSTSYEQYF. CDR3 sequence (DNA): TGTGCCAGCAGCTTGATCGACGGGTCTACCTCCTACGAGCAGTACTTC.

Remarks on this clone: Other DNA sequences in the same sample also yield this CDR3. The chain is built from TRBV18 and TRBJ2-2, with D perhaps matching TRBD2 (5 bases). The germline V gene encodes CDR1 KGHSH and CDR2 LQKENI. The CDR3 runs to 14 residues. V was trimmed by 2 bases and J by 1 base, leaving 5 bases between them. CDR3 amino acids: CASSPGLNTGELFF. CDR3 nucleotide sequence: TGTGCCAGCTCACCAGGACTGAACACCGGGGAGCTGTTTTTT.

The rearrangement links TRBV9 to TRBJ1-1; tentatively, D is TRBD1 (5 bases). V lost 3 bases and J 3 bases, leaving 9 bases between the germline ends. The CDR3 is made up of 13 amino acids. Germline V gene sequence: CDR1 SGDLS, CDR2 YYNGEE. The CDR3 loop reads CASSAGTHTEAFF. CDR3 bases: TGTGCCAGCAGCGCAGGGACTCACACTGAAGCTTTCTTT.

Written as DNA, the CDR3 is TGCGCCAGCGGGCGAGGGCCTACAGAAGCTAACTATGGCTACACCTTC. This codes for CASGRGPTEANYGYTF. The gene calls are TRBV5-1 and TRBJ1-2, with D unresolved. V lost 7 bases, J lost 0 bases, and 19 bases lay in between. Germline lookup yields CDR1 SGHRS and CDR2 YFSETQ. This CDR3 spans 16 amino acids.